These 27 T cell receptor beta chains were all obtained from the same sample, sequenced in a study of blood T cell repertoires in COVID-19. Assay: immunoSEQ multiplex PCR; the TCRdb copy retains only in-frame clones and omits some. This sample has 120,000 or so clones, with over 60% found just once. The sequencing sample was made of peripheral blood. The origin of the receptors is a human donor in a cohort sampled during active COVID-19.

The genes are TRBV29-1 and TRBJ1-4, with D unclear. The CDR3 has 10 amino acids. The germline gives CDR1 SQVTM, CDR2 ANQGSEA. The V and J ends lost 7 bases and 8 bases respectively, with 8 bases between them. The CDR3 nucleotides read TGCAGCGGACTTAAAGAAAAACTGTTTTTT. Translating it yields CSGLKEKLFF.

The rearrangement uses TRBV5-4 and TRBJ2-2, with TRBD1 identical over 8 bases. In germline, CDR1 is SGHNT, CDR2 YYREEE (reference sequence). The CDR3 has 17 residues. The J segment lost 4 bases and the V segment lost 3 bases, leaving 11 bases of the junction unmatched. CDR3 region: CASSYWTGTGLTGELFF. CDR3 DNA: TGTGCCAGCAGCTACTGGACAGGGACGGGACTCACCGGGGAGCTGTTTTTT.

The chain carries TRBV28 and TRBJ2-7; no definite D call. V was clipped by 6 bases and J by 4 bases, with 13 bases between them. The CDR3 length is 13 residues. The germline V gene has CDR1 MDHEN and CDR2 SYDVKM. CDR3 protein: CASSPGETYEQYF. Here the CDR3 DNA reads TGTGCCAGCAGCCCTGGAGAAACTTACGAGCAGTACTTC.

The chain combines TRBV2 with TRBJ1-1; D perhaps matches TRBD1 (6 bases). The V gene's germline CDR1 is SNHLY and CDR2 FYNNEI. This CDR3 has 14 residues. Trimming removed 6 bases at V and 6 bases at J, with 17 bases between. Here the CDR3 DNA reads TGTGCCAGCAGCTATTTTACCGGGACACCTGAAGCTTTCTTT. Its translation: CASSYFTGTPEAFF.

V is TRBV5-1 and J is TRBJ1-1, with D possibly being TRBD1 (5 bases). Germline CDR1 is SGHRS and CDR2 is YFSETQ. The CDR3 sequence is 15 residues long. V lost 3 bases to trimming and J lost 4 bases, with 16 bases between them. The CDR3, as DNA: TGCGCCAGCAGCTCGGGCGGGGGTGGAGGCACTGAAGCTTTCTTT. As protein: CASSSGGGGGTEAFF.

The chain combines TRBV11-3 with TRBJ1-1, with TRBD1 matching 9 bases. Trimming at V came to 6 bases and at J to 1 base, leaving 9 bases not matched to a gene. The length of the CDR3 is 16 residues. Germline CDR1 is SGHNT and CDR2 is YENEEA. The CDR3 here is CASSPPGQGPNTEAFF. CDR3 DNA sequence: TGTGCCAGCAGTCCCCCGGGACAGGGTCCGAACACTGAAGCTTTCTTT.

The chain combines TRBV5-1 with TRBJ2-7; D uncertain. CDR1 and CDR2 from the germline V gene are SGHRS and YFSETQ. The CDR3 loop spans 13 amino acids. Deletions cut 4 bases from V and 4 bases from J, with 12 bases between. The CDR3 sequence is CASSPRSPYEQYF. The CDR3 bases are TGCGCCAGCAGCCCCCGGAGCCCTTACGAGCAGTACTTC.

The rearrangement joins TRBV21-1 to TRBJ2-7; TRBD2 is the table's D call, not checked against the DNA. TRBV21-1 is reported as a pseudogene. There are 16 residues in the CDR3. CDR3 DNA sequence: TGTGCCAGCAGCAAAGCGCGGAGGGGTCGGACCTACGAGCAGTACTTC. Translating it yields CASSKARRGRTYEQYF.

On this clone: Other DNA sequences within the sample encode an identical CDR3. The chain combines TRBV27 with TRBJ1-1; tentative D call: TRBD1 (5 bases). The V end lost 2 bases, the J end lost 0 bases, and 7 bases lay between the germline ends. Germline CDR1 MNHEY, CDR2 SMNVEV (reference sequence). CDR3 size: 14 residues. The CDR3 spells CASSLQGLNTEAFF. The CDR3 coding sequence is TGTGCCAGCAGTTTACAGGGATTGAACACTGAAGCTTTCTTT.

V and J are TRBV30 and TRBJ1-5, with TRBD1 as a possible D gene (6 bases). The CDR3 spans 15 residues. V lost 1 base, J lost 0 bases, and 10 bases lay in between. CDR1 and CDR2 from the germline V gene are GTSNPN and SVGIG (reference sequence). The CDR3 DNA reads as TGTGCCTGGAGTGCGCACAGGGATAGCAATCAGCCCCAGCATTTT. The encoded protein is CAWSAHRDSNQPQHF.

The genes are TRBV5-1 and TRBJ2-7; no clear D. This CDR3 comprises 13 residues. From germline, CDR1 is SGHRS and CDR2 YFSETQ. The V gene lost 1 base and the J gene lost 6 bases, with 11 bases spanning the gap. The CDR3 region is CASSLLERGEQYF. The CDR3 DNA reads as TGCGCCAGCAGCTTGTTGGAAAGAGGCGAGCAGTACTTC. Full variable domain (outside the CDR3, taken from reference TRBV5-1 and TRBJ2-7): KAGVTQTPRYLIKTRGQQVTLSCSPISGHRSVSWYQQTPGQGLQFLFEYFSETQRNKGNFPGRFSGRQFSNSRSEMNVSTLELGDSALYLCASSLLERGEQYFGPGTRLTVT.

The rearrangement links TRBV11-3 to TRBJ2-7; perhaps TRBD2 as D (6 bases). Germline CDR1 reads SGHNT; CDR2 reads YENEEA. Trimming pared 5 bases from V and 2 bases from J, leaving 13 bases between. CDR3 length: 14 amino acids. The CDR3 is CASSPPGGPYEQYF. The CDR3, as DNA: TGTGCCAGCAGCCCCCCCGGAGGGCCCTACGAGCAGTACTTC.

The chain recombines TRBV5-4 with TRBJ2-7, with D possibly matching TRBD1 (6 bases). Germline V gene data show CDR1 as SGHNT and CDR2 as YYREEE (reference sequence). The CDR3 runs 12 residues. V was pared by 2 bases and J by 4 bases, with 7 bases between. DNA for the CDR3: TGTGCCAGCAGCTTTACAGGGTACGAGCAGTACTTC. Its protein is CASSFTGYEQYF.

This clone occurred many times. At the DNA level, this CDR3 is encoded by other sequences in the same sample as well. The V and J genes are TRBV5-4 and TRBJ1-2; 11 bases align to TRBD1. Trimming removed 2 bases from V and 0 bases from J; junction bases left unmatched: 6. In germline, CDR1 is SGHNT, CDR2 YYREEE (reference sequence). CDR3 size: 17 residues. CDR3 sequence reads: CASSLNPGQGANYGYTF. The CDR3 region has the DNA TGTGCCAGCAGCTTAAACCCGGGACAGGGGGCTAACTATGGCTACACCTTC.

V is TRBV27 and J is TRBJ1-6, with D tentatively TRBD1 (6 bases). V lost 6 bases and J 4 bases, leaving 13 bases between the germline ends. Germline-derived CDR1 and CDR2 are MNHEY and SMNVEV (reference sequence). The CDR3 is 15 residues long. CDR3 protein: CASRAGTSYNSPLHF. CDR3 nucleotides: TGTGCCAGCAGAGCCGGGACATCTTATAATTCACCCCTCCACTTT.

The chain has TRBV6-2 or TRBV6-3 and TRBJ2-3; 15 positions agree with TRBD2. V was clipped by 2 bases and J by 7 bases; unmatched bases: 10. The CDR3 sequence is 18 residues long. The germline V gene encodes CDR1 MNHEY and CDR2 SVGEGT. The CDR3 nucleotides are TGTGCCAGCAGTTACCCGGGACTAGCGGGGGGCCGGGAGTATACGCAGTATTTT. Amino acids: CASSYPGLAGGREYTQYF.

Only a few counts were recorded for this clone. V gene TRBV27 combines with J gene TRBJ2-7; D gene unclear. CDR1 and CDR2 from the germline V gene are MNHEY and SMNVEV (reference sequence). CDR3 length: 13 residues. V lost 6 bases and J lost 1, with 10 bases in between. CDR3: CASRQGGSYEQYF. The CDR3 DNA follows: TGTGCCAGCAGACAAGGCGGTTCCTACGAGCAGTACTTC.

V is TRBV18 and J is TRBJ2-7, with D hard to call. Germline values: CDR1 KGHSH, CDR2 LQKENI. V was shortened by 2 bases and J by 5 bases, with 19 bases between the two germline ends. This CDR3 has 16 residues. For the CDR3, the DNA is TGTGCCAGCTCACCATATTCCCCACAGAATGGTAACGAGCAGTACTTC. Translation: CASSPYSPQNGNEQYF.

The chain carries TRBV5-4 and TRBJ2-7, with 11 bases identical to TRBD1. V shed 3 bases, J shed 4 bases, and the junction held 3 bases outside the gene matches. This CDR3 has 14 residues. Germline CDR1 reads SGHNT; CDR2 reads YYREEE (reference sequence). In DNA, the CDR3 is TGTGCCAGCAGCTCCGGACAGGGGGCGTACGAGCAGTACTTC. Amino acids: CASSSGQGAYEQYF.

The chain has TRBV2 and TRBJ2-1; a possible D gene is TRBD1 (7 bases). The CDR3 spans 16 residues. With 7 bases removed from V and 3 bases from J, the gap between germline ends came to 19 bases. CDR1 is SNHLY and CDR2 is FYNNEI in the germline V gene. The CDR3 region is CASTGGTERDYNEQFF. The CDR3 region has the DNA TGTGCCAGCACCGGCGGGACAGAGAGAGACTACAATGAGCAGTTCTTC.

The chain employs TRBV7-9 and TRBJ2-7; 7 bases are a match to TRBD2. Germline-derived CDR1 and CDR2 are SEHNR and FQNEAQ (reference sequence). CDR3 length: 14 residues. The ends lost 0 bases at V and 5 bases at J; junction bases unmatched: 4. CDR3 coding DNA: TGTGCCAGCAGCTTAGCCCGCGGGGGACACGAGCAGTACTTC. It translates to CASSLARGGHEQYF.

The chain combines TRBV19 with TRBJ1-1; D ambiguous. Germline lookup yields CDR1 LNHDA and CDR2 SQIVND (reference sequence). This CDR3 is 15 amino acids long. Trimming cost V 10 bases and J 3 bases, with 21 bases left between them. The CDR3 bases are TGTGCCATTCTAACCCGGAGGGTGAGGGACACTGAAGCTTTCTTT. Residues: CAILTRRVRDTEAFF.

The chain is built from TRBV19 and TRBJ2-1; 13 nucleotides agree with TRBD2. With V trimmed by 5 bases and J by 7 bases, 5 bases remained unmatched. Germline V gene data show CDR1 as LNHDA and CDR2 as SQIVND (reference sequence). CDR3 length: 15 amino acids. The CDR3 sequence: CASSWTSGSLNEQFF. Here the CDR3 DNA reads TGTGCCAGTAGTTGGACTAGCGGGAGTCTAAATGAGCAGTTCTTC.

The genes are TRBV28 and TRBJ2-7, with TRBD2 matching over 9 bases. Germline V gene sequence: CDR1 MDHEN, CDR2 SYDVKM. This CDR3 comprises 15 residues. With V trimmed by 3 bases and J by 7 bases, 10 bases remained unmatched. CDR3 DNA sequence: TGTGCCAGCAGTTTTTACCCCGGACTAGCGTGGGAGCAGTACTTC. Translated: CASSFYPGLAWEQYF.

J is TRBJ1-5 and V is TRBV4-1, with D tentatively TRBD1 (6 bases). The CDR3 covers 15 residues. Germline CDR1 reads MGHRA; CDR2 reads YSYEKL. Trimming pared 4 bases from V and 5 bases from J, leaving 15 bases between. The CDR3 loop reads CASSREGDGDQPQHF. CDR3 in DNA: TGCGCCAGCAGCCGGGAGGGGGATGGGGATCAGCCCCAGCATTTT.

The rearrangement joins TRBV28 to TRBJ2-3; D remains unclear. Germline V gene lookup returns CDR1 MDHEN and CDR2 SYDVKM. Trimming cost V 3 bases and J 1 base, with 8 bases left between them. This CDR3 spans 14 amino acids. In DNA form, the CDR3 reads TGTGCCAGCAGTTTTGTGGCGGGCACAGATACGCAGTATTTT. This encodes CASSFVAGTDTQYF.

This clone is a singleton in its sample. The gene calls are TRBV29-1 and TRBJ2-7; 13 positions agree with TRBD2. The CDR3 spans 14 residues. From germline, CDR1 is SQVTM and CDR2 ANQGSEA. V shed 6 bases and J 6 bases; nucleotides not matched to a gene: 8. CDR3 sequence (DNA): TGCAGCGTCCAAAAAGGACTAGCGGGAGCCGAGCAGTACTTC. It yields the protein CSVQKGLAGAEQYF.